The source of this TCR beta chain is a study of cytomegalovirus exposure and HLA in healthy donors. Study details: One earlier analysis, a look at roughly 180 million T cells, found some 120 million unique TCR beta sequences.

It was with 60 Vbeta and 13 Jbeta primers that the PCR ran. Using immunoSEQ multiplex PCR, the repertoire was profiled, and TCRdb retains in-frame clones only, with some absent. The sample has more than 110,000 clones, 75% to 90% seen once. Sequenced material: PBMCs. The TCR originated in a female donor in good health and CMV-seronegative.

CDR3 in amino acids: CASSNEWQGLSYEQYF. CDR3 in DNA: TGTGCCAGCAGCAATGAATGGCAGGGCCTCTCCTACGAGCAGTACTTC. The V and J genes are TRBV5-4 and TRBJ2-7; maybe TRBD1 (5 bases). The germline CDR1 and CDR2 sequences are SGHNT and YYREEE (reference sequence). V was cut by 4 bases and J by 0 bases, with 17 bases left in between. The CDR3 has 16 residues.